Below, 16 T cell receptor beta chains from the same sample are listed, as sequenced in a study of blood T cell repertoires in COVID-19. Assay used: immunoSEQ multiplex PCR; TCRdb lists only in-frame clones, some missing. The sample gives over 150,000 clones, 90% of which show up once; 0.53% is in the top ten. Sequenced sample: peripheral blood. The receptors originated from a man aged 45 to 65 with acute or convalescent COVID-19.

The chain links TRBV18 to TRBJ1-2; 9 bases fit TRBD1. Germline V gene sequence: CDR1 KGHSH, CDR2 LQKENI. This CDR3 region has 14 residues. V lost 4 bases, J lost 8 bases, and 8 bases stayed unmatched. CDR3 sequence reads: CASSQYRGRGGYTF. The DNA of the CDR3 is TGTGCCAGCTCACAATACAGGGGGCGCGGCGGCTACACCTTC.

The chain combines TRBV2 with TRBJ1-6; the match to TRBD1 covers 11 bases. Germline V gene sequence: CDR1 SNHLY, CDR2 FYNNEI. V dropped 6 bases and J dropped 9; count of bases not matched to a gene: 7. CDR3 size: 15 residues. CDR3 loop: CASRDRGQGVSPLHF. The CDR3 nucleotides are TGTGCCAGCAGGGACCGGGGACAGGGGGTTTCACCCCTCCACTTT.

The table lists this clone with a few counts. Other nucleotide sequences from this sample produce the same CDR3. The J gene is TRBJ2-3, the V gene TRBV5-1; D gene uncertain. From germline, CDR1 is SGHRS and CDR2 YFSETQ. CDR3 length equals 13 residues. V lost 3 bases and J lost 0, with 5 bases in between. The CDR3 is CASSSTSTDTQYF. CDR3 nucleotide sequence: TGCGCCAGCAGCTCCACTAGCACAGATACGCAGTATTTT.

The chain is built from TRBV7-2 and TRBJ1-5; D perhaps matches TRBD1 (5 bases). The CDR3 extends over 16 amino acids. The V end was cut by 5 bases, the J end by 6 bases, with 20 bases between. Germline CDR1 SGHTA, CDR2 FQGNSA. In DNA form, the CDR3 reads TGTGCCAGCAGCCGTAACTCTGGGGGGTCGGGTCAGCCCCAGCATTTT. Translating it yields CASSRNSGGSGQPQHF.

The chain combines TRBV6-2 or TRBV6-3 with TRBJ1-2; no firm D call. Germline lookup yields CDR1 MNHEY and CDR2 SVGEGT. Trimming removed 2 bases at V and 4 bases at J, with 5 bases between. This CDR3 spans 12 amino acids. CDR3: CASSYPGYGYTF. The CDR3 DNA follows: TGTGCCAGCAGTTACCCAGGCTATGGCTACACCTTC.

This clone is a singleton in its sample. The chain has TRBV19 and TRBJ2-5; 11 bases agree with TRBD1. The CDR3 spans 17 residues. After removal of 5 bases from V and 5 bases from J, the junction contained 13 bases not matched to a gene. From germline, CDR1 is LNHDA and CDR2 SQIVND (reference sequence). CDR3 amino acids: CASSYGTGGQIGETQYF. The CDR3 coding sequence is TGTGCCAGTAGTTACGGGACAGGGGGTCAAATCGGTGAGACCCAGTACTTC.

The chain combines TRBV18 with TRBJ1-1; D remains ambiguous. Germline V gives CDR1 KGHSH, CDR2 LQKENI. The CDR3 has 13 amino acids. V was clipped by 3 bases and J by 2 bases, with 7 bases between them. CDR3 sequence reads: CASSPIENTEAFF. As DNA, the CDR3 is TGTGCCAGCTCACCTATAGAAAACACTGAAGCTTTCTTT.

This chain connects TRBV2 to TRBJ2-3, with D possibly TRBD2 on 5 matching bases. With 8 bases removed from V and 4 bases from J, the gap between germline ends came to 10 bases. This CDR3 is 12 amino acids long. Germline V gives CDR1 SNHLY, CDR2 FYNNEI. DNA of the CDR3: TGTGCCAGCTGGAGCGGAGCAGATACGCAGTATTTT. Translation: CASWSGADTQYF.

This clone was detected only once. The chain joins TRBV10-3 to TRBJ1-6; 9 bases match TRBD1. Losses at the gene ends were 11 bases for V and 8 bases for J; bases not matched to a gene: 10. This CDR3 comprises 14 residues. Germline CDR1 and CDR2: ENHRY and SYGVKD. The CDR3 protein is CASWGQGKDSPLHF. For the CDR3, the DNA is TGTGCCTCCTGGGGACAGGGCAAGGATTCACCCCTCCACTTT.

The J gene is TRBJ2-3, the V gene TRBV6-5, with TRBD1 matching 10 bases. This CDR3 region has 16 residues. Trimming cost V 4 bases and J 6 bases; bases outside gene matches: 10. Looked up from germline, CDR1 is MNHEY and CDR2 is SVGAGI. The CDR3 DNA reads TGTGCCAGCAGTTCAATCCAGGGACAGGGGCCGGATACGCAGTATTTT. This encodes CASSSIQGQGPDTQYF.

The sample holds a few counts of this clone. The chain combines TRBV27 with TRBJ1-5; 10 bases align to TRBD1. CDR3 length equals 14 residues. The V and J ends lost 6 bases and 7 bases, in that order; junction bases with no gene match: 6. The germline V gene encodes CDR1 MNHEY and CDR2 SMNVEV (reference sequence). CDR3 residues: CASSPGQGEQPQHF. CDR3 in DNA: TGTGCCAGCAGCCCCGGACAGGGGGAACAGCCCCAGCATTTT.

J is TRBJ1-4 and V is TRBV6-2 or TRBV6-3, with no clear D. CDR3 length: 15 residues. The ends were cut back, 2 bases at V and 0 bases at J, with 7 bases in the middle. Germline V gene lookup returns CDR1 MNHEY and CDR2 SVGEGT. The DNA of the CDR3 is TGTGCCAGCAGTTACGGCCGGGCAACTAATGAAAAACTGTTTTTT. Amino acids: CASSYGRATNEKLFF.

The J gene is TRBJ1-5, the V gene TRBV28; the D gene is possibly TRBD1 (6 bases). Germline CDR1 is MDHEN and CDR2 is SYDVKM. The V and J ends lost 6 bases and 11 bases respectively, with 20 bases between them. This CDR3 spans 14 amino acids. CDR3 protein: CASSRGGPGGTQHF. The CDR3 bases are TGTGCCAGCAGCCGCGGGGGCCCCGGGGGTACCCAGCATTTT.

Here the CDR3 DNA reads TGTGCCACCAGCAGAGCGACTAGCGGAACCGGGACCCCCACAGATACGCAGTATTTT. Residues: CATSRATSGTGTPTDTQYF. The V call is TRBV15, the J call TRBJ2-3; 9 bases match TRBD2. Germline CDR1 is LNHNV and CDR2 is YYDKDF (reference sequence). V dropped 1 base and J dropped 2; count of bases not matched to a gene: 13. The CDR3 is 19 residues long. The variable domain in full, completed from reference TRBV15 and TRBJ2-3, reads DAMVIQNPRYQVTQFGKPVTLSCSQTLNHNVMYWYQQKSSQAPKLLFHYYDKDFNNEADTPDNFQSRRPNTSFCFLDIRSPGLGDTAMYLCATSRATSGTGTPTDTQYFGPGTRLTVL.

The rearrangement joins TRBV5-1 to TRBJ1-2, with TRBD1 matching 8 bases. V shed 0 bases and J 5 bases; nucleotides not matched to a gene: 3. The CDR3 consists of 14 residues. Germline CDR1 and CDR2: SGHRS and YFSETQ. CDR3 coding DNA: TGCGCCAGCAGCTTGGGGCAGGGGGCATATGGCTACACCTTC. It translates to CASSLGQGAYGYTF.

This sequence joins TRBV14 and TRBJ1-2; D remains ambiguous. The V gene's germline CDR1 is SGHDN and CDR2 FVKESK. The CDR3 length is 15 residues. V lost 5 bases and J lost 5, with 18 bases in between. Here the CDR3 DNA reads TGTGCCAGCAGCAACTCGGGATCTACTAGATATGGCTACACCTTC. Protein sequence: CASSNSGSTRYGYTF.